This TCR beta chain was retrieved from a study of blood T cells in healthy people across ages. This clonotype was detected a few times. No antigen is known for it. CDR1 SQVTM and CDR2 ANQGSEA come from the germline V gene. V lost 3 bases and J 1 base, leaving 12 bases between the germline ends. The CDR3 is made up of 14 amino acids. It was with a sample-barcoded 5' primer and a J-beta primer mix that a second PCR of about 6 to 12 cycles was run. TCRdb itself ran the 5' RACE reads through MiXCR, one entry per CDR3 protein. This table holds approximately 1,700,000 distinct CDR3 sequences, 30% to 40% found once. Study-wide findings and caveats: Bulk PBMC profiling left naive and antigen-experienced comparisons inconclusive.

The sample providers were healthy Caucasian people from Russia, aged roughly 6 to 95. Each donor's blood draw was roughly 9.5 milliliters of peripheral blood. What was sequenced was blood. This sequence originates from a human donor in good health. The V call is TRBV29-1, the J call TRBJ2-5; the D gene is possibly TRBD1 (5 bases). The CDR3 region has the DNA TGCAGCGTTGACGCAGGGATGGTCCAAGAGACCCAGTACTTC. This codes for CSVDAGMVQETQYF.